This TCR beta chain was sequenced for a study of blood T cell repertoires in COVID-19. The overall study: The study drew acute and convalescent COVID-19 samples from the United States, Italy and Spain. Sources were T cells, B-cell-depleted T cells, or PBMCs; the material itself was cDNA or gDNA.

The CDR3 consists of 15 residues. Germline CDR1 is LGHDT and CDR2 is YNNKEL (reference sequence). Losses at the gene ends were 4 bases for V and 9 bases for J; bases not matched to a gene: 12. Per the original methods: Estimated nucleated cell counts came from reference gene primer amplification. Profiled with immunoSEQ multiplex PCR; TCRdb holds only in-frame clones, not every one. V and J calls and clone size come straight from that table; D and trimming were deduced from the DNA. This table holds about 230,000 clones, around four fifths found once. Sequenced: peripheral blood. V is TRBV3-1 (or the pseudogene TRBV3-2) and J is TRBJ2-1; 7 bases align to TRBD2. The receptor's source is a woman aged 70 to 79 with active or convalescent COVID-19. This chain's CDR3 is CASSRSAGERGEQFF. CDR3 coding DNA: TGTGCCAGCAGCCGGTCTGCGGGAGAAAGGGGTGAGCAGTTCTTC.